This T cell receptor (beta chain) was recovered during a study of blood T cells in healthy people across ages. Germline loops: CDR1 SGHTA, CDR2 FQGTGA. V dropped 1 base and J dropped 5 bases, with 6 bases sitting between them. CDR3 size: 13 residues. General study results and limits: Versus aged donors, long-lived donors had higher diversity and more naive CD4+ cells.

It was with a sample-barcoded 5' primer and a J-beta primer mix that a second PCR of roughly 7 to 12 cycles was run. TCRdb ran MiXCR on the 5' RACE reads and lists one entry per CDR3 protein. This sample carries about 930,000 distinct CDR3 sequences, 25% to 35% of them seen once, and the ten largest clones take 10%. As for this clonotype: No antigen is known for it.

This sample also appeared in a second study, on T cells of mothers and their children. From that study: Related mother-child pairs shared slightly more overlap than unrelated pairs, but the difference was non-significant. Nobody spotted any persistent microchimeric T cell clones.

This sequence was found in a woman between 40 and 55 years old in good health. This chain uses TRBV7-3 with TRBJ2-1, with a possible D match to TRBD2 (5 bases). Sequencing used blood. The chain's CDR3 is CASSLMRDNEQFF. As DNA, the CDR3 is TGTGCCAGCAGCTTAATGCGGGACAATGAGCAGTTCTTC.